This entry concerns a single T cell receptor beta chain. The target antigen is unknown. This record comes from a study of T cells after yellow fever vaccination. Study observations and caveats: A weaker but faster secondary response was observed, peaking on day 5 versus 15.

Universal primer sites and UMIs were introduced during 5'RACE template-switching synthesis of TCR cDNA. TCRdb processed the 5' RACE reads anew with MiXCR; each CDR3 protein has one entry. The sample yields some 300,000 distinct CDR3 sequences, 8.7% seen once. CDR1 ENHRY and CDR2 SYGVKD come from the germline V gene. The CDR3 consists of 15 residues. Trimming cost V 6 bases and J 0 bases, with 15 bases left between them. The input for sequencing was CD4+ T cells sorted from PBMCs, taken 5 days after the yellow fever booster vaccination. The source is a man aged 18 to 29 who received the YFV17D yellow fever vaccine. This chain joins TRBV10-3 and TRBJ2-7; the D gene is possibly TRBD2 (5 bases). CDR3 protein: CAISGGPNSSYEQYF. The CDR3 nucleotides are TGTGCCATCAGCGGAGGTCCTAACAGCTCCTACGAGCAGTACTTC.